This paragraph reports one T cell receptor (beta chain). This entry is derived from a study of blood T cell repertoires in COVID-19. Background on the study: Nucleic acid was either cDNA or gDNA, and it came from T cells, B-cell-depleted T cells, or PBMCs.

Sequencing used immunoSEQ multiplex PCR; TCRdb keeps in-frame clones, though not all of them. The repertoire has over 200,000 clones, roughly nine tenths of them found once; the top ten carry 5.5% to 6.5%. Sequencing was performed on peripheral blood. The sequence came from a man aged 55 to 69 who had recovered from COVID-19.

The chain's CDR3 is CASSRRGEGTDTQYF. The CDR3 DNA is TGTGCCAGCAGCAGGAGGGGGGAGGGTACAGATACGCAGTATTTT. The genes are TRBV7-2 and TRBJ2-3, with D possibly TRBD2 on 7 matching bases. V lost 5 bases and J 3 bases, leaving 15 bases between the germline ends. There are 15 residues in the CDR3. Per the germline V gene, CDR1 is SGHTA and CDR2 is FQGNSA.